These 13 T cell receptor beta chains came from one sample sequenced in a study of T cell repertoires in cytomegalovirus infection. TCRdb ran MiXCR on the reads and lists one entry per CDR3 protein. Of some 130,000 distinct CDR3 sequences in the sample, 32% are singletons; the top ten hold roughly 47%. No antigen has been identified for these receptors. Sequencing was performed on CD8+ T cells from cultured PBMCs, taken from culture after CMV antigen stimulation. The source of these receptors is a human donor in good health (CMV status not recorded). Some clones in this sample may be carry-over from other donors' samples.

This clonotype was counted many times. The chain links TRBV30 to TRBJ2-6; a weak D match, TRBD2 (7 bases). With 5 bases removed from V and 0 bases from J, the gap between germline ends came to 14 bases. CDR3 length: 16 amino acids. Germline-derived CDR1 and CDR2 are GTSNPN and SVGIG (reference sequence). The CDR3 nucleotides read TGTGCCTGGGGGGGGGGACAATCCTCTGGGGCCAACGTCCTGACTTTC. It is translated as CAWGGGQSSGANVLTF.

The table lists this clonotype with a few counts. CDR3 sequence: CASGQGTDEQYF. DNA for the CDR3: TGTGCCAGCGGACAGGGGACAGACGAGCAGTACTTC. The V and J genes are TRBV6-1 and TRBJ2-7; 9 nucleotides agree with TRBD1. Germline CDR1 is MNHNS and CDR2 is SASEGT. The V and J ends lost 8 bases and 5 bases, in that order; junction bases with no gene match: 4. CDR3 length: 12 amino acids.

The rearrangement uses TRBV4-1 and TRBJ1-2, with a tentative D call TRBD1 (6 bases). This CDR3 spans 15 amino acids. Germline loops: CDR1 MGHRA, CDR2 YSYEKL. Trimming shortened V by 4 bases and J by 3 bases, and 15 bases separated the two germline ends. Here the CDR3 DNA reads TGCGCCAGCAGCCCCACTCCGGGGGGCTACTATGGCTACACCTTC. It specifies CASSPTPGGYYGYTF.

For the CDR3, the DNA is TGTGCCAGTAGTATACGGGGCGAACGGTCCACTGAAGCTTTCTTT. Amino acid sequence: CASSIRGERSTEAFF. The chain joins TRBV19 to TRBJ1-1, with D perhaps TRBD1 (5 bases). The V end lost 2 bases, the J end lost 4 bases, and 14 bases lay between the germline ends. The germline gives CDR1 LNHDA, CDR2 SQIVND (reference sequence). The CDR3 extends over 15 amino acids. Full variable domain (missing parts from reference TRBV19 and TRBJ1-1): DGGITQSPKYLFRKEGQNVTLSCEQNLNHDAMYWYRQDPGQGLRLIYYSQIVNDFQKGDIAEGYSVSREKKESFPLTVTSAQKNPTAFYLCASSIRGERSTEAFFGQGTRLTVV.

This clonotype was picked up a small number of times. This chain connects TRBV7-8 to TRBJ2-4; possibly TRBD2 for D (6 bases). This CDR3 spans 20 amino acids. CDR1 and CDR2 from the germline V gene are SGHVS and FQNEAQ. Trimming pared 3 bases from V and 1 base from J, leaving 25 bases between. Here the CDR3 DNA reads TGTGCCAGCAGCTTGTCTCGGCTAGCGACTGGTTGGACTGCCAAAAACATTCAGTACTTC. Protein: CASSLSRLATGWTAKNIQYF.

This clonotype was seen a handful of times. CDR3 in DNA: TGTGCCAGCAGTTGGGTTGAGGAGACCCAGTACTTC. Encoded protein: CASSWVEETQYF. V usage is TRBV12-3 or TRBV12-4 and J usage is TRBJ2-5; no firm D call. Trimming removed 4 bases from V and 5 bases from J, with 8 bases in between. CDR3 size: 12 residues.

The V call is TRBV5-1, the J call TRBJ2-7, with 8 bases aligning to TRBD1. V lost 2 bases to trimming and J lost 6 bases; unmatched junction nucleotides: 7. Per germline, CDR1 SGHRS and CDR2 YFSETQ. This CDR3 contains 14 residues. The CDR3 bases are TGCGCCAGCAGCTTCCCGGGACAGGCAGTCGAGCAGTACTTC. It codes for CASSFPGQAVEQYF.

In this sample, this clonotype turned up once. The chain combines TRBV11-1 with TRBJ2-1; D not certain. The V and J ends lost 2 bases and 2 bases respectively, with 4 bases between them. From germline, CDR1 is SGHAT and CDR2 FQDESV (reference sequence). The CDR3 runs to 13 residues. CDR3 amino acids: CASSLLAYNEQFF. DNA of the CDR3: TGTGCCAGCAGCTTATTGGCCTACAATGAGCAGTTCTTC.

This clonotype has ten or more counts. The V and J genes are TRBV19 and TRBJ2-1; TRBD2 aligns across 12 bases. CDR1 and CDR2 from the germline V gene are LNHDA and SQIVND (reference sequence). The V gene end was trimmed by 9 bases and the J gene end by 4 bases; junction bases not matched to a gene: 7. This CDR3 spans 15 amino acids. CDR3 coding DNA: TGTGCCAGCAGCCTCGGGACTAGCGGGTACAATGAGCAGTTCTTC. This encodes CASSLGTSGYNEQFF.

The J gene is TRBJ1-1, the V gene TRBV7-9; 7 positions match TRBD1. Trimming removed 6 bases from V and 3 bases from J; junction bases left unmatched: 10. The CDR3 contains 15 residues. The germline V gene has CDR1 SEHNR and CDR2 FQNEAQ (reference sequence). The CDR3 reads CASSPYRGWDTEAFF. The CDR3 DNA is TGTGCCAGCAGTCCTTACAGGGGATGGGACACTGAAGCTTTCTTT.

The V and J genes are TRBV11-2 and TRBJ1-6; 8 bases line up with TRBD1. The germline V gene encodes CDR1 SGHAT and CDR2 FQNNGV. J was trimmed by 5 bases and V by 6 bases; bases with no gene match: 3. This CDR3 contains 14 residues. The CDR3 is CASSYRGNNSPLHF. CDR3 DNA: TGTGCCAGCAGTTACAGGGGGAATAATTCACCCCTCCACTTT.

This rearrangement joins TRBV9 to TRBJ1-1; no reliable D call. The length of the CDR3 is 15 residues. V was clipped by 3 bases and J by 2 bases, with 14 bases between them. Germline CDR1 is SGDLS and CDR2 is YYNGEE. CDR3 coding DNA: TGTGCCAGCAGCGCTAACTCCCCTGTCAACACTGAAGCTTTCTTT. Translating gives CASSANSPVNTEAFF. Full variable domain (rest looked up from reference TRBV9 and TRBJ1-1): DSGVTQTPKHLITATGQRVTLRCSPRSGDLSVYWYQQSLDQGLQFLIQYYNGEERAKGNILERFSAQQFPDLHSELNLSSLELGDSALYFCASSANSPVNTEAFFGQGTRLTVV.

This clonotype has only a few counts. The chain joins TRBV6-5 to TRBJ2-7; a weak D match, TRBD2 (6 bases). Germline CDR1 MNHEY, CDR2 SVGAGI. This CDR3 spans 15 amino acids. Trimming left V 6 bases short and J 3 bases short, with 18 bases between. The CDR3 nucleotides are TGTGCCAGCAGCAATCTAGCGAGCGTCAACTACGAGCAGTACTTC. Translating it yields CASSNLASVNYEQYF.